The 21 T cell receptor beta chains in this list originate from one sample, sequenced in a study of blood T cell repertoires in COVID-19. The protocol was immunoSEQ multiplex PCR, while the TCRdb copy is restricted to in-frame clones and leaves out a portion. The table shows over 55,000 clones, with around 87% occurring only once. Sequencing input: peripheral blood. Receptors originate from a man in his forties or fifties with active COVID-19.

This CDR3 reads CASSPEAVTDTQYF. The CDR3 DNA reads as TGTGCCAGTAGTCCCGAGGCAGTCACAGATACGCAGTATTTT. This chain joins TRBV19 and TRBJ2-3; D is unresolved. The CDR3 contains 14 residues. The germline gives CDR1 LNHDA, CDR2 SQIVND (reference sequence). Trimming pared 5 bases from V and 2 bases from J, leaving 11 bases between.

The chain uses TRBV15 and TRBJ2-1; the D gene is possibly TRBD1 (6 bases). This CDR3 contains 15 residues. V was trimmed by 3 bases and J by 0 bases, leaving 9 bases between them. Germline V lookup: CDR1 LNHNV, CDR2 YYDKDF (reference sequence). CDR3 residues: CATSRGHSSYNEQFF. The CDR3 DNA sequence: TGTGCCACCAGCAGGGGACACAGCTCCTACAATGAGCAGTTCTTC.

The CDR3 region has the DNA TGTGCCAGCAGCTTGGATTCGGGGGGGCCCTACGAGCAGTACTTC. Translated, it gives CASSLDSGGPYEQYF. The chain employs TRBV5-4 and TRBJ2-7, with TRBD2 matching 8 bases. This CDR3 contains 15 residues. The germline V gene has CDR1 SGHNT and CDR2 YYREEE (reference sequence). J gave up 2 bases and V 0 bases, and 4 bases lay outside the gene matches.

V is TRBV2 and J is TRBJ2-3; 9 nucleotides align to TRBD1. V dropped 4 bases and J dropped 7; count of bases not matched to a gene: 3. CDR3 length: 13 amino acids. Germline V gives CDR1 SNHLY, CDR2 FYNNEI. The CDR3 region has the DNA TGTGCCAGCAGTGTGGACAGGGGACATACGCAGTATTTT. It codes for CASSVDRGHTQYF.

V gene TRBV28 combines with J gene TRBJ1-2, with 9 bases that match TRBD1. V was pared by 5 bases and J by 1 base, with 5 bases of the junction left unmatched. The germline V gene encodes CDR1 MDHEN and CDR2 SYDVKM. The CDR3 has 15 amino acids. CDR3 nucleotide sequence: TGTGCCAGCAGTCCGGGGACAGGGATTAACTATGGCTACACCTTC. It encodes CASSPGTGINYGYTF.

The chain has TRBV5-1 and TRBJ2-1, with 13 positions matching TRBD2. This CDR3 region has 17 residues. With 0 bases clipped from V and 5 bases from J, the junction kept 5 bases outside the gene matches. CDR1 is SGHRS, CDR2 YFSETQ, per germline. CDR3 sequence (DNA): TGCGCCAGCAGCTTGGCCGGGACTAGCGGGACAAACAATGAGCAGTTCTTC. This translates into CASSLAGTSGTNNEQFF.

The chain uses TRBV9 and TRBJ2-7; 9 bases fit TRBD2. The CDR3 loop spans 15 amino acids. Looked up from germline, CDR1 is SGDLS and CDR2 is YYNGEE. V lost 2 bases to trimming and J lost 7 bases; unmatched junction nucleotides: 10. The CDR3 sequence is CASSVLGDAGGEQYF. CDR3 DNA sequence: TGTGCCAGCAGCGTCCTTGGGGACGCGGGGGGGGAGCAGTACTTC.

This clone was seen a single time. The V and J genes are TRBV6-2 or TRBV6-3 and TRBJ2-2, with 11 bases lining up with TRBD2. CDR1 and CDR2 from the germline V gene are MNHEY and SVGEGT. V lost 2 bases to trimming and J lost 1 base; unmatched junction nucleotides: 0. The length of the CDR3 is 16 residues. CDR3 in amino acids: CASSYTSGRNTGELFF. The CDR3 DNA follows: TGTGCCAGCAGTTACACTAGCGGGAGGAACACCGGGGAGCTGTTTTTT.

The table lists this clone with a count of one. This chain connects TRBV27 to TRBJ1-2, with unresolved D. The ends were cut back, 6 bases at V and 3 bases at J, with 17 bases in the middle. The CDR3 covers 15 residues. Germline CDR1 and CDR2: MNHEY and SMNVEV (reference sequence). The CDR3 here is CASSPYPTGYYGYTF. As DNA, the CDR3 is TGTGCCAGCAGCCCCTATCCCACGGGGTACTATGGCTACACCTTC.

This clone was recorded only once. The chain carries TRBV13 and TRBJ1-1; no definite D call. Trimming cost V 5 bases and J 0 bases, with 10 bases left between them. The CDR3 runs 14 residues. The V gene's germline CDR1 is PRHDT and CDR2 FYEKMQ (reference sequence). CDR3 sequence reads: CASSTKKLNTEAFF. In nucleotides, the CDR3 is TGTGCCAGCAGCACCAAGAAGCTGAACACTGAAGCTTTCTTT.

The chain's CDR3 is CASSLTRTTPSPTYTF. The CDR3 DNA sequence: TGCGCCAGCAGTCTCACCAGGACAACTCCCTCCCCTACCTACACCTTC. This chain connects TRBV4-1 to TRBJ1-2; D possibly corresponds to TRBD1 (5 bases). The CDR3 contains 16 residues. Germline V gives CDR1 MGHRA, CDR2 YSYEKL. The V end was cut by 6 bases, the J end by 10 bases, with 27 bases between.

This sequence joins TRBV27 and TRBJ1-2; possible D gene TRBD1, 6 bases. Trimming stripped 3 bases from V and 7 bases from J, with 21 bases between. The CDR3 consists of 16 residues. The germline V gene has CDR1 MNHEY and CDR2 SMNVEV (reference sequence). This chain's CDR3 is CASSFEGLGGASGYTF. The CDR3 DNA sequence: TGTGCCAGCAGTTTTGAGGGTCTAGGGGGGGCGAGTGGCTACACCTTC.

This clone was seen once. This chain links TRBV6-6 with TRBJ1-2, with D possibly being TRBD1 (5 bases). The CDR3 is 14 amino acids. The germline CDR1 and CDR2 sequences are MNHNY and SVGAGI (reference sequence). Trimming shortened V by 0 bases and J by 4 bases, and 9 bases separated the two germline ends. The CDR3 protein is CASSYSGEGYGYTF. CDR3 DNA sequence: TGTGCCAGCAGTTACTCAGGGGAGGGCTATGGCTACACCTTC.

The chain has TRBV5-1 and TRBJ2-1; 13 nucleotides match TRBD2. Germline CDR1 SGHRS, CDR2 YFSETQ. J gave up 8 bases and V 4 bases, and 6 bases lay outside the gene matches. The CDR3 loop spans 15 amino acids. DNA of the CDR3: TGCGCCAGCAGCCCCGAGGGACTAGCGGGATATGAGCAGTTCTTC. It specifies CASSPEGLAGYEQFF.

CDR3 bases: TGTGCCAGCTCACCATTTACCACAGGGAACACTAATGAAAAACTGTTTTTT. This sequence encodes CASSPFTTGNTNEKLFF. The rearrangement links TRBV18 to TRBJ1-4, with D perhaps matching TRBD1 (6 bases). Trimming shortened V by 2 bases and J by 2 bases, and 15 bases separated the two germline ends. The CDR3 extends over 17 amino acids. Germline CDR1 reads KGHSH; CDR2 reads LQKENI.

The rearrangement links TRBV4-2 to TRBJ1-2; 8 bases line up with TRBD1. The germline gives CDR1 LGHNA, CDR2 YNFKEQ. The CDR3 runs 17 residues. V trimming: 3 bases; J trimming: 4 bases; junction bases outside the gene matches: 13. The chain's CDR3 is CASSQVGQARASYGYTF. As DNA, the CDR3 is TGTGCCAGCAGCCAGGTGGGACAGGCAAGAGCAAGCTATGGCTACACCTTC.

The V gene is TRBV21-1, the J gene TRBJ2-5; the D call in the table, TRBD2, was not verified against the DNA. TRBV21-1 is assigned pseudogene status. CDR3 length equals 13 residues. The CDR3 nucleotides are TGTGCCAGCAGCAAACTAGGCCGGGAGACCCAGTACTTC. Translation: CASSKLGRETQYF.

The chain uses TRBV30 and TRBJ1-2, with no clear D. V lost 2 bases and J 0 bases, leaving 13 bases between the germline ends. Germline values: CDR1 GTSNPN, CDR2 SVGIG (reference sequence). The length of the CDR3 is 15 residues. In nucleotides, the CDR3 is TGTGCCTGGAGTCTAGAGAGGCGTTCTAACTATGGCTACACCTTC. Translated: CAWSLERRSNYGYTF.

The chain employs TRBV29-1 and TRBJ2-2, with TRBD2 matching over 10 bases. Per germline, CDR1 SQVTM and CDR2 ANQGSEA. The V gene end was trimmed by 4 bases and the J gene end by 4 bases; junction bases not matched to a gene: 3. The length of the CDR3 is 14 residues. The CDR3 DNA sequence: TGCAGCGTTGGTGGACTAGCGGCCACCGGGGAGCTGTTTTTT. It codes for CSVGGLAATGELFF.

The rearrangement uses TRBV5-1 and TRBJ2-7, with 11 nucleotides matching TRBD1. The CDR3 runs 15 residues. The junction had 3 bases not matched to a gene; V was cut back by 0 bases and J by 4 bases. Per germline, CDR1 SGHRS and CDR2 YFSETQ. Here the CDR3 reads CASSLAGTGGYEQYF. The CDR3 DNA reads TGCGCCAGCAGCTTGGCCGGGACAGGGGGTTACGAGCAGTACTTC.

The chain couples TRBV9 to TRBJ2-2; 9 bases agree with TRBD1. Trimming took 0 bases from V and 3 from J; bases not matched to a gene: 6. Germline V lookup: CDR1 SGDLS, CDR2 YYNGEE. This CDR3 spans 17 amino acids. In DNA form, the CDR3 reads TGTGCCAGCAGCGTAGATCCGGGACAGGGATACACCGGGGAGCTGTTTTTT. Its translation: CASSVDPGQGYTGELFF.